The present entry profiles one TCR beta chain with its context. The antigen it binds to is not known. No base quality values were provided; no much bigger clone lies one nucleotide off. The junction shows trimming of 0 bases on V and 8 bases on J, plus 12 bases between the germline ends. For CDR1 and CDR2, the germline V gene lists SGHRS and YFSETQ. The CDR3 contains 14 residues, cysteine and phenylalanine counted. The sequence is cut down to CDR3 DNA, 42 bases in frame from base 1. The data stem from a study of CD8 T cells in Susac syndrome (dated 2019 in TCRdb). A note on the overall study: Whether CD8+ T cell activation and differentiation in Susac syndrome was antigen driven was tested using repertoire sequencing. The clonality of the CD8+ T cell repertoire was compared across about a dozen healthy donors, about 14 Susac syndrome patients and under 19 multiple sclerosis patients. Here is what the overall study found, with its caveats: The study acknowledged that relatively few individuals were included in the TCR sequencing and HLA analysis.

Peripheral blood CD8+ and CD4+ T cells from healthy donors, Susac syndrome patients and multiple sclerosis patients were profiled by high-throughput TCR beta sequencing. The multiple sclerosis controls were treatment-naive patients who had stable or active relapsing-remitting disease and met the revised McDonald criteria. Bulk CD8+ and CD4+ T cells were purified by magnetic negative isolation, while CD8+ TEMRA cells were enriched using FACS. Blood was collected in EDTA tubes and processed within 24 hours, with PBMCs isolated through density gradient centrifugation. PBMCs destined for TCR sequencing were cryopreserved in liquid nitrogen and later thawed in a 37 °C water bath. A purity of at least 90% was achieved for sorted or isolated CD4+, CD8+ and CD8+ TEMRA cells. RNA was extracted using the RNeasy kit, and about 0.5 to 1 microgram was reverse transcribed with random hexamers. The immunoSEQ multiplex PCR assay, covering 54 Vbeta and 13 Jbeta segments, was used to amplify TCR beta CDR3 regions. To correct PCR amplification bias, a synthetic template baseline was used for both primer optimization and computational correction. The authors' analysis ran thus. Reads were annotated to V, D and J genes according to IMGT and were analyzed with immunoSEQ Analyzer, with only productive sequences retained. To calculate clonality, Shannon entropy was normalized by log2 of the number of productive unique sequences and then subtracted from one. For each patient and control, public and private clones were evaluated among the 100 most prevalent clones. A clone was defined as Susac-specific if it was absent from the healthy and MS cohorts, from over a thousand published viral clones and from other ImmuneACCESS disease sequences. TCRdb took the public reads, trimmed them with fastp at Q25, ran MiXCR for clone calling and kept in-frame beta chains. Rows with one shared CDR3 protein collapse into an entry with the most common genes and DNA. These V and J calls rely on TCRdb rather than the paper's analysis. The sample data list a few hundred thousand distinct CDR3 sequences, and around nine tenths of these were observed just once. The leading ten clones occupy about 0.15% of the sample.

This receptor was taken from a human donor with multiple sclerosis. Here the chain combines TRBV5-1 and TRBJ2-1; the D gene remains uncertain. The sequencing sample was made of CD8+ T cells from PBMCs. In nucleotides, the sequence is TGCGCCAGCAGCTTGGAGTTGTTAGTCGATGAGCAGTTCTTC. The encoded protein is CASSLELLVDEQFF.